These 19 T cell receptor beta chains share one sample of origin, sequenced in a study of control samples from healthy donors and cancer patients (dated by TCRdb to between 2020 and 2021). The library was obtained by the immunoSEQ multiplex PCR assay. TCRdb mirrors the immuneACCESS table, restricted to in-frame sequences. Some clones are absent from its copies; in checked studies, under half trace to an unresolved V gene, and the reason for the others is unknown. The sample yields nearly 55,000 clones; around 95% were counted once. The ten biggest clones cover around 1.9% of the sample. The sample comprised blood. These TCRs come from a woman aged 25 to 39 in good health.

The V call is TRBV4-1, the J call TRBJ1-2, with D unresolved. CDR1 and CDR2 from the germline V gene are MGHRA and YSYEKL. The CDR3 length is 11 residues. Trimming removed 0 bases at V and 8 bases at J, with 4 bases between. The CDR3 DNA reads as TGCGCCAGCAGCCAAGATGGAGGCTACACCTTC. Translation: CASSQDGGYTF.

The chain employs TRBV6-1 and TRBJ1-5; a possible D gene is TRBD1 (5 bases). Trimming left V 1 base short and J 4 bases short, with 8 bases between. This CDR3 has 14 amino acids. CDR1 and CDR2 (germline): MNHNS, SASEGT. CDR3 in DNA: TGTGCCAGCAGTGAAGGGTGGGGGAATCAGCCCCAGCATTTT. Encoded protein: CASSEGWGNQPQHF.

This chain uses TRBV3-1 (or the pseudogene TRBV3-2) with TRBJ2-3; D call uncertain. CDR1 LGHDT and CDR2 YNNKEL come from the germline V gene (reference sequence). The CDR3 is made up of 16 amino acids. V gave up 1 base and J gave up 4 bases, with 15 bases separating them. In DNA form, the CDR3 reads TGTGCCAGCAGCCAAGGGGTGAGCGTTTTATCAGATACGCAGTATTTT. Protein sequence: CASSQGVSVLSDTQYF.

The sample holds one count of this clone. The chain couples TRBV27 to TRBJ2-7; possibly TRBD2 for D (7 bases). V gave up 3 bases and J gave up 2 bases, with 11 bases separating them. CDR3 length equals 14 residues. Per the germline V gene, CDR1 is MNHEY and CDR2 is SMNVEV (reference sequence). CDR3 DNA: TGTGCCAGCAGTTTTTCGGGGGGCCCCTACGAGCAGTACTTC. This translates into CASSFSGGPYEQYF.

This rearrangement joins TRBV10-3 to TRBJ2-3; maybe TRBD1 (6 bases). Trimming stripped 4 bases from V and 7 bases from J, with 12 bases between. The length of the CDR3 is 13 residues. Looked up from germline, CDR1 is ENHRY and CDR2 is SYGVKD. The CDR3 nucleotides read TGTGCCATCAGTGTGGCAGGGGAGAATACGCAGTATTTT. Translating gives CAISVAGENTQYF.

The V call is TRBV29-1, the J call TRBJ2-7, with unresolved D. V was trimmed by 4 bases and J by 0 bases, leaving 10 bases between them. The CDR3 consists of 13 residues. Germline V gene sequence: CDR1 SQVTM, CDR2 ANQGSEA. CDR3: CSVGSRSSYEQYF. CDR3 coding DNA: TGCAGCGTTGGTTCCAGGAGCTCCTACGAGCAGTACTTC.

The gene calls are TRBV14 and TRBJ2-7; no definite D call. The CDR3 totals 13 residues. Germline V gene lookup returns CDR1 SGHDN and CDR2 FVKESK. V lost 1 base and J 3 bases, leaving 7 bases between the germline ends. Written as DNA, the CDR3 is TGTGCCAGCAGCCAAGTGATCCACTACGAGCAGTACTTC. It specifies CASSQVIHYEQYF. The complete variable domain, with remaining parts taken from reference TRBV14 and TRBJ2-7, reads EAGVTQFPSHSVIEKGQTVTLRCDPISGHDNLYWYRRVMGKEIKFLLHFVKESKQDESGMPNNRFLAERTGGTYSTLKVQPAELEDSGVYFCASSQVIHYEQYFGPGTRLTVT.

V gene TRBV18 combines with J gene TRBJ2-1, with 11 bases lining up with TRBD2. Trimming cost V 6 bases and J 10 bases; bases outside gene matches: 2. The CDR3 consists of 12 residues. The germline V gene has CDR1 KGHSH and CDR2 LQKENI. CDR3 nucleotides: TGTGCCAGCTCCCGACTAGCGGGGGAGCAGTTCTTC. This translates into CASSRLAGEQFF.

The chain has TRBV6-1 and TRBJ2-1; TRBD1 or TRBD2 may be the D gene (5 bases each). Germline assignment: CDR1 MNHNS and CDR2 SASEGT. This CDR3 spans 17 amino acids. V was cut by 0 bases and J by 6 bases, with 18 bases left in between. The CDR3 region has the DNA TGTGCCAGCAGTGAAGCCACGGGGCCGGGCCCTACCAATGAGCAGTTCTTC. It specifies CASSEATGPGPTNEQFF.

This chain connects TRBV7-9 to TRBJ1-5; no firm D call. V dropped 0 bases and J dropped 9 bases, with 18 bases sitting between them. The germline gives CDR1 SEHNR, CDR2 FQNEAQ (reference sequence). The CDR3 consists of 16 residues. This CDR3 is CASSLANIGPAGPQHF. The CDR3 DNA sequence: TGTGCCAGCAGCTTAGCAAATATAGGACCCGCCGGGCCCCAGCATTTT. Complete variable domain (other parts from reference TRBV7-9 and TRBJ1-5): DTGVSQNPRHKITKRGQNVTFRCDPISEHNRLYWYRQTLGQGPEFLTYFQNEAQLEKSRLLSDRFSAERPKGSFSTLEIQRTEQGDSAMYLCASSLANIGPAGPQHFGDGTRLSIL.

V gene TRBV24-1 combines with J gene TRBJ1-1; D not resolved. The CDR3 spans 11 residues. CDR1 is KGHDR and CDR2 is SFDVKD in the germline V gene. The ends were cut back, 0 bases at V and 11 bases at J, with 6 bases in the middle. In DNA form, the CDR3 reads TGTGCCACCAGTGATTTGCGGTTCGCTTTCTTT. It specifies CATSDLRFAFF.

The rearrangement joins TRBV23-1 to TRBJ1-4; D might be TRBD1 (6 bases). TRBV23-1 is recorded as an ORF, its role being uncertain. V dropped 2 bases and J dropped 4 bases, with 29 bases sitting between them. The CDR3 runs to 21 residues. CDR3: CASSQNQGINPRPALNEKLFF. CDR3 bases: TGCGCCAGCAGTCAAAATCAGGGGATCAACCCCCGCCCCGCCCTTAATGAAAAACTGTTTTTT.

The chain is built from TRBV5-5 and TRBJ2-7, with TRBD1 matching 7 bases. J was trimmed by 5 bases and V by 4 bases; bases with no gene match: 9. Germline assignment: CDR1 SGHKS and CDR2 YYEKEE (reference sequence). This CDR3 region has 14 residues. CDR3 DNA sequence: TGTGCCAGCAGCGGCCAGGACAGGTATGACGAGCAGTACTTC. Translated: CASSGQDRYDEQYF.

V gene TRBV28 combines with J gene TRBJ1-1; 8 bases align to TRBD1. J lost 1 base, V lost 5 bases, and 6 bases had no gene match. This CDR3 is built from 15 residues. Germline assignment: CDR1 MDHEN and CDR2 SYDVKM. CDR3 nucleotides: TGTGCCAGCAGTCCGAAAGGGACAGGGAACACTGAAGCTTTCTTT. Translating gives CASSPKGTGNTEAFF. The full variable domain, in which reference TRBV28 and TRBJ1-1 provide the parts outside the CDR3, is DVKVTQSSRYLVKRTGEKVFLECVQDMDHENMFWYRQDPGLGLRLIYFSYDVKMKEKGDIPEGYSVSREKKERFSLILESASTNQTSMYLCASSPKGTGNTEAFFGQGTRLTVV.

The chain has TRBV19 and TRBJ1-2, with D possibly matching TRBD1 (5 bases). The CDR3 is 15 amino acids. In germline, CDR1 is LNHDA, CDR2 SQIVND (reference sequence). V lost 5 bases and J lost 8, with 21 bases in between. DNA for the CDR3: TGTGCCAGTAGTGAGATACAGGCCTTCCGGAGAGGCTACACCTTC. It codes for CASSEIQAFRRGYTF.

V is TRBV12-5 and J is TRBJ2-3; D is ambiguous. Trimming stripped 1 base from V and 0 bases from J, with 11 bases between. Germline CDR1 and CDR2: LGHNT and FRNRAP. This CDR3 is 16 amino acids long. In DNA, the CDR3 is TGTGCTAGTGGTTTGGGGCCCGGCCTTAGCACAGATACGCAGTATTTT. Encoded protein: CASGLGPGLSTDTQYF.

The rearrangement links TRBV5-5 to TRBJ1-2; D is ambiguous. Trimming pared 0 bases from V and 5 bases from J, leaving 14 bases between. The CDR3 is 15 residues long. Germline V gene lookup returns CDR1 SGHKS and CDR2 YYEKEE (reference sequence). CDR3 in amino acids: CASSLETPHDYGYTF. Written as DNA, the CDR3 is TGTGCCAGCAGCTTGGAAACCCCCCATGATTATGGCTACACCTTC. The complete variable domain, with remaining parts taken from reference TRBV5-5 and TRBJ1-2, reads DAGVTQSPTHLIKTRGQQVTLRCSPISGHKSVSWYQQVLGQGPQFIFQYYEKEERGRGNFPDRFSARQFPNYSSELNVNALLLGDSALYLCASSLETPHDYGYTFGSGTRLTVV.

In DNA form, the CDR3 reads TGCAGTGCTAGCTCCTACGAGCAGTACTTC. It is translated as CSASSYEQYF. This sequence joins TRBV20-1 and TRBJ2-7; no definite D call. CDR1 and CDR2 (germline): DFQATT, SNEGSKA (reference sequence). The CDR3 runs to 10 residues. Trimming stripped 3 bases from V and 0 bases from J, with 0 bases between.

This chain uses TRBV5-6 with TRBJ2-7; 8 bases match TRBD1. The trim removed 3 bases at V and 2 bases at J, leaving 10 bases unmatched. Germline V CDR1 and CDR2: SGHDT, YYEEEE. The CDR3 length is 16 residues. As DNA, the CDR3 is TGTGCCAGCAGCTGGATCAGGGGGCGCAGGGCCTACGAGCAGTACTTC. Translating it yields CASSWIRGRRAYEQYF. Based on the CDR3 plus reference TRBV5-6 and TRBJ2-7, the full variable domain is DAGVTQSPTHLIKTRGQQVTLRCSPKSGHDTVSWYQQALGQGPQFIFQYYEEEERQRGNFPDRFSGHQFPNYSSELNVNALLLGDSALYLCASSWIRGRRAYEQYFGPGTRLTVT.